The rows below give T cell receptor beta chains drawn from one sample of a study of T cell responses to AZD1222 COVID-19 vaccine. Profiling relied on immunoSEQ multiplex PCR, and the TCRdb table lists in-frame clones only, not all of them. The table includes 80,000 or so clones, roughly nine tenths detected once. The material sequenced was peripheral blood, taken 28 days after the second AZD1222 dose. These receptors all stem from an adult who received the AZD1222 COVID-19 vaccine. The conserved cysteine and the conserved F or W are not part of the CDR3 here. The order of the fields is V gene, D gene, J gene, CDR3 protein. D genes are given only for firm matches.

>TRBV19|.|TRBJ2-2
ASSIDRSTQDTGELF
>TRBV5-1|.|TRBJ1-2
ASSFSRGPGSDGYT
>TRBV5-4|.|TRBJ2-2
ASSRDESALGELF
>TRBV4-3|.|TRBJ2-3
ASSQRGADTQY
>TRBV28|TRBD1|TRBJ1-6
AGQGAPYNSPLH
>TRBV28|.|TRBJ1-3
ASHAFATASGNTIY
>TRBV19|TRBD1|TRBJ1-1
ASSIKQGLGTEAF
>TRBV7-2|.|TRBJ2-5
ASSLALRETQY
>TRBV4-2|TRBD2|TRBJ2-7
ASSQELGAGGVEQY
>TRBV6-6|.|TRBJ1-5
ASSGINQPQH
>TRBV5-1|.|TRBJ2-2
ASSLAGLNTGELF
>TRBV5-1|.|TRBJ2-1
ASSLSGGIRVNEQF
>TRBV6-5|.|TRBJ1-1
ASSSHPGGVNTEAF
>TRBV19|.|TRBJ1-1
ASSTDRRDTEAF
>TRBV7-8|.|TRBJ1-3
ASSLGYPNTIY
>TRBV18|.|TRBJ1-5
ASSPPVIGTSNQPQH
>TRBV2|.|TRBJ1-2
ASSLQGSGYT
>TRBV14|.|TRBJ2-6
ASSLDSGANVLT
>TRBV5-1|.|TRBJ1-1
ASSLARRSHEAF
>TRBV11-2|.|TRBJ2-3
ASSLEPGTDTQY
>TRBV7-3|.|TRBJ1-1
ASSPEGLNTEAF
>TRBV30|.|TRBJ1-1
AWKGRGNTEAF
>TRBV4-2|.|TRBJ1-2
ASSAPPTYGYT
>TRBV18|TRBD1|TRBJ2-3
ASSPRTGGTDTQY
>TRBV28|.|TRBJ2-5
ASRFSDWETQY
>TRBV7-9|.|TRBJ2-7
ASSLGGHLTYEQY
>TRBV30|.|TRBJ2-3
AWSVQRNTDTQY
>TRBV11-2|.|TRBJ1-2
ASSFTDYGYT
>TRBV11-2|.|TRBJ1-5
ASSFQVFLIDGSNQPQH
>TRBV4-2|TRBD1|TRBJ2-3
ASSQGSGGAWVVY
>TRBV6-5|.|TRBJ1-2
ASSYGTHSYGYT
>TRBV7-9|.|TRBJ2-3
ASSLGAQGTDTQY
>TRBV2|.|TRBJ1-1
ASSVDRDTEAF
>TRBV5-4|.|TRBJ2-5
ASSSWGIQETQY
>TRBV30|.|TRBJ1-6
AWSEGNLNSPLH
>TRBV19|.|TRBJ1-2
ASQGLDYGYT
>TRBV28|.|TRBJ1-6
ASSLGGTSSYNSPLH
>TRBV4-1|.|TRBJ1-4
ASSKVRGGTNEKLF
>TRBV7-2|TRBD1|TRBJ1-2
ASSSQGVGYT
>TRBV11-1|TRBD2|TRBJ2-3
ASSLAGESTDTQY
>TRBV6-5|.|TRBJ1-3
ASKMGLRSGNTIY
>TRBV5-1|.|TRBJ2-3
ASSLGQARDTQY
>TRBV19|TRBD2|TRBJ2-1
ASSMTSGSLDEQF
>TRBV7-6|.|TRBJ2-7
ASSLEPTLEQY
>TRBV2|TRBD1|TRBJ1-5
ASRRDRSWNQPQH
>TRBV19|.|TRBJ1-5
ASSMASLNQPQH
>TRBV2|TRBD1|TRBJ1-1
AGLGYGTGDTEAF
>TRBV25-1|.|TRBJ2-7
ASSEPQGPVDEQY
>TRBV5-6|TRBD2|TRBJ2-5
ASSNPAGRETQY
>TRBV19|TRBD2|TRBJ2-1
ASSRLAGEYNEQF
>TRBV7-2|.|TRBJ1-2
ASSTGTNPIYGYT
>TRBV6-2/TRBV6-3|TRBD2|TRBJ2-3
ASSYPSGLAGGPDTQY
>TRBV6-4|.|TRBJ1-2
ASSPTSYPYGYT